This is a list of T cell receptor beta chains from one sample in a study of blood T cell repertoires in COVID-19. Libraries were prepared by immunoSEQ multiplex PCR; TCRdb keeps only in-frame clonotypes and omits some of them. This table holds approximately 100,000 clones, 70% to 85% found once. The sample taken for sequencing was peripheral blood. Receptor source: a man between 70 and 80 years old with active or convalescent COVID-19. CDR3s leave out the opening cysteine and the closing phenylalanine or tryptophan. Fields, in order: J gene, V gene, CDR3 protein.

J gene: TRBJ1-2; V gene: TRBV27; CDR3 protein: ASSFSATAGYRGYT
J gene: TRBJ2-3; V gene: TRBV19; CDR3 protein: ASIPRTGLGDTQY
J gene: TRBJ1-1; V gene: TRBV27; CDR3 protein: ASSLRFENTEAF
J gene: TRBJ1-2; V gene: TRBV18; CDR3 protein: ASSAGDLNYGYT
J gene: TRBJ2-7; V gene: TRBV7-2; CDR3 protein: ASSSSATHSSYEQY
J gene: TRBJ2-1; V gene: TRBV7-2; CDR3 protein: ASSPLAPTSSYNEQF
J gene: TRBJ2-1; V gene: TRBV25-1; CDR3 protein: ASRLAGGTYNEQF
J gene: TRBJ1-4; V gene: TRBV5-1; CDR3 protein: ASSPRGVDEKLF
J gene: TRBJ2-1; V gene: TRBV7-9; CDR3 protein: ASSPQWEQF
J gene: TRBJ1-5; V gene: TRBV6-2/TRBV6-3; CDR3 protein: ASSRQTGSSNQPQH
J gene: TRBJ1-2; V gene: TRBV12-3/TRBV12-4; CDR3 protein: ASILTGEGGYT
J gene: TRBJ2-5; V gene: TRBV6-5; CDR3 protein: ASRPGTLTGTQY
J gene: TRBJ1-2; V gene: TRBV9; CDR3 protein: ASSVAGFGGYT
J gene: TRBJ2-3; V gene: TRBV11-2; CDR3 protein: ASSHWGGLTDTQY
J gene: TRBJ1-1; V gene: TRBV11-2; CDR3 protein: ASDPRGTGWLSAF
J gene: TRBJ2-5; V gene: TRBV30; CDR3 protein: AWSPGLAGAQETQY
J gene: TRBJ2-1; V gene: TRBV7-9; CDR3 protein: ASSHRDSYNEQF
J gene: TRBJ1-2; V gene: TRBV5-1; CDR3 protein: ASSLASVNYGYT
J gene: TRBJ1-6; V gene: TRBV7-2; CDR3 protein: ASRRREGSNSPLH
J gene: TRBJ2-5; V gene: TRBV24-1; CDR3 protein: ATSDPKGGGETQY
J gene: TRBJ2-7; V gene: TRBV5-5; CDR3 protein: ASSLVVAGYAEQY
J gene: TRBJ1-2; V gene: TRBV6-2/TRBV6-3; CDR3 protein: ASSPWAGTNYGYT
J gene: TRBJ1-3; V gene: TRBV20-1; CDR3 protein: SASRQAAGNTIY
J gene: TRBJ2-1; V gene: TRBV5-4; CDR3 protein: ASSAPEGEGEQF
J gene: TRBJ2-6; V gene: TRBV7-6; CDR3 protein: ASSEDRGVPGFVSGANVLT
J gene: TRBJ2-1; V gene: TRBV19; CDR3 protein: ASSMNTDNEQF
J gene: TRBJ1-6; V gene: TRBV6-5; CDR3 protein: ASSRGMGQSPLH